This T cell receptor (beta chain) was recovered during a study of blood T cell repertoires in COVID-19. Study-wide background: Researchers got acute and convalescent COVID-19 samples from the United States, Italy and Spain. PBMCs, B-cell-depleted T cells, or T cells were the source of the cDNA or gDNA that made up the material.

As processed by the authors: Reference gene primer amplification gave estimated nucleated cell counts. The assay was immunoSEQ multiplex PCR, and TCRdb's table has in-frame clones only and misses some. V, J and clone size are those of that table, while D and trimming were read from the DNA. The sample lists some 340,000 clones; more than 70% were seen once. V trimming: 3 bases; J trimming: 5 bases; junction bases outside the gene matches: 9. The germline V gene encodes CDR1 SNHLY and CDR2 FYNNEI. CDR3 size: 18 residues. Material for sequencing was peripheral blood. The TCR was taken from a man aged 25 to 40 with active or convalescent COVID-19. This chain joins TRBV2 and TRBJ2-1; 14 bases agree with TRBD2. The CDR3 spells CASSEGPGLAGADNEQFF. The CDR3 DNA reads as TGTGCCAGCAGTGAGGGACCGGGACTAGCGGGAGCGGACAATGAGCAGTTCTTC.